Listed below are T cell receptor beta chains from one sample, sequenced in a study of cytomegalovirus exposure and HLA in healthy donors. The protocol was immunoSEQ multiplex PCR, while the TCRdb copy is restricted to in-frame clones and leaves out a portion. The table records hundreds of thousands of clones, over 75% of them present only once. The sequenced sample consisted of PBMCs. Receptors were obtained from a male donor in good health and CMV-seronegative. Both conserved end residues are trimmed from each CDR3.

v_call	cdr3_aa
TRBV7-7	ASSLRQGTEAF
TRBV6-4	ASSDSSDRVYEQY
TRBV5-8	ATHGTGNYGYT
TRBV19	ASSIPGGNTEAF
TRBV9	ASSVAAAWTAKTLY
TRBV7-8	ASSLGGYSNQPQH
TRBV5-5	ASSSSGYNEQF
TRBV9	ASSEGGDYSSYEQY
TRBV7-9	ASSSGVDYTQY
TRBV6-5	ASSYGGLAGQETQY
TRBV5-4	ASSGQGISEKLF
TRBV5-6	ASSLVVRDRGYEQY